This note documents a single T cell receptor beta chain sequence. The specificity of this receptor is unknown. Since a much larger clone is just one base distant, this may be a read error. Via the germline V gene, CDR1 is KGHDR and CDR2 SFDVKD. Germline trimming: 4 bases from V, 8 bases from J; junction bases outside gene matches: 18. Spanning cysteine to phenylalanine, the CDR3 consists of 18 amino acids. Only CDR3 DNA remains: 54 bases, in frame from the first base. The TCR beta CDR3 regions were amplified from the RNA transcripts. The TCR CDR3 was subjected to a first round of RT-PCR using the HTBI primer set and the Qiagen OneStep RT-PCR kit. Libraries were constructed in a second round of multiplex PCR, after which size selection and purification were carried out. The libraries were sequenced on an Illumina HiSeq2000 using paired-end 100 bp reads. The source study handled its data this way. SOAPnuke was used to process the raw data, with reads discarded if the reads contained adapters or uncalled bases, had a mean Phred below 15, or lacked an exact constant-primer or identifier match. COPE v1.2.5 was used to merge the high-quality paired reads, and each unique nucleotide sequence was defined as a clonotype. MiTCR v1.1 was used to align clonotypes to the IMGT TRBV, TRBD and TRBJ reference segments. The analysis included only V-J combinations with a frequency above 0.0001, which together covered roughly 99% of the repertoires. The TCS score was defined as the ratio of F50 (clonal expansion) to E x V (chaos), calculated using BLOSUM62-based TCRdist between CDR3 peptides within each V-J. Welch's t-statistics and random forest reduced 500 to 650 V-J features to 13, which were used in a naive Bayes classifier (R e1071). The raw public data were reprocessed by TCRdb itself: fastp quality trimming at Q25, MiXCR clonotype calling, in-frame beta chains only. Every entry covers one CDR3 protein and lists the most common genes and DNA from its rows. The authors' filters were not applied to this entry. Recorded for this sample are almost 600,000 distinct CDR3 sequences; about 14% of them occurred a single time. Together, the top ten hold 5.8% of the sample.

The sample comes from a study of T cells in Graves' hyperthyroidism and ophthalmopathy (dated by TCRdb to the late 2010s). Concerning the study at large: Peripheral blood was collected at initial diagnosis, before any treatment. To identify TCR V-J signatures that set the groups apart, the researchers used a discovery cohort of 95 to 100 patients, made up of 43 with Graves' ophthalmopathy and 55 to 65 with stable Graves' hyperthyroidism. Prospective prediction of ophthalmopathy was tested in an independent validation cohort of approximately 19 hyperthyroidism patients and 15 to 17 patients who later progressed to ophthalmopathy. The 100 or so discovery patients were divided at random into training and test sets in a 7:3 ratio. Thyroid tissue and blood T-cell repertoires from six Graves' hyperthyroidism patients were also compared in the study. Once sampling was done, hyperthyroidism patients were given methimazole at a starting dose of 30 mg daily, whereas ophthalmopathy patients were given high-dose intravenous methylprednisolone. The paper describes TCR Vbeta CDR3 sequencing of fewer than 150 peripheral blood samples, made up of 43 ophthalmopathy patients, some 80 hyperthyroidism patients and 17 progressor patients.

Paper-wide results and their limitations: A 13 V-J signature model separated ophthalmopathy from stable hyperthyroidism, with approximately 86% sensitivity and about 81% specificity in cross-validation and 80%/75% in testing. Sample size was not statistically predetermined, and investigators were not blinded to group allocation. In validation, progression to ophthalmopathy was predicted by the model with almost 71% sensitivity and under 85% specificity, a median of around 5.9 months before onset. Most expanded thyroid clonotypes (frequency above 0.001) were also found in blood, which suggests that blood repertoires may mirror thyroid immune responses.

Hyperthyroidism patients were newly diagnosed, had a disease duration of under 2 months, and were aged 18 to 65 years. Exclusion was applied to patients with uncontrolled infections, other autoimmune diseases, pregnancy or lactation. Diagnoses were based on clinical symptoms, serum thyroxine and TRAb, thyroid ultrasound and orbital computed tomography. Blood from progressor patients was collected at the time of first diagnosis with hyperthyroidism, before any ophthalmopathy symptoms had appeared. PBMCs were separated from roughly 10 ml of fresh peripheral blood using Ficoll-Paque density gradient centrifugation. Progressor patients were first diagnosed with Graves' hyperthyroidism and then developed ophthalmopathy during follow-up. Total RNA was extracted using Trizol reagent, and RNA quality was assessed on an Agilent 2100 Bioanalyzer.

The rearrangement combines TRBV24-1 with TRBJ1-2, with 10 middle bases fitting TRBD1. The sequencing input was blood. This TCR came from a woman aged 30 to 39 with Graves' hyperthyroidism that later progressed to Graves' ophthalmopathy. At the DNA level, the sequence is TGTGCCACCAGTGACCAGAGACAGGGGGCAAGTTATAGTAACGGCTACACCTTC. Its protein product is CATSDQRQGASYSNGYTF.